This T cell receptor beta chain was found in a study of CXCR3-negative and CXCR3-positive naive CD8 T cells. Libraries of TRB cDNA were made by 5' RACE and carried UMIs. TCRdb reprocessed the 5' RACE reads, with one entry per CDR3 protein and no DNA. Recorded for this sample: about 9,600 distinct CDR3 sequences. Study observations and caveats: The study found that naive CXCR3-negative and CXCR3-positive cells shared TRBV-TRBJ usage, while memory cells differed. Higher TRB CDR3 hydrophobicity marked CXCR3-positive naive cells relative to CXCR3-negative naive cells.

Cells classed as naive CD8+ T cells were CD45RO-CCR7+CD27+CD95-. Its frequency marks this clonotype as medium-sized. Antigen unknown. Sequencing input: naive CXCR3- CD8+ T cells from blood. Subset: CD45RO-CCR7+CD27+CD95- naive CD8+ T cells lacking CXCR3 (TNR3-). The sequence derives from a human donor in good health. Some clones in this sample may be carry-over from other donors' samples.

CDR3 in amino acids: CASSPPVAEQYF. The gene calls are TRBV7-8 and TRBJ2-7. Germline CDR1 and CDR2: SGHVS and FQNEAQ. There are 12 residues in the CDR3.